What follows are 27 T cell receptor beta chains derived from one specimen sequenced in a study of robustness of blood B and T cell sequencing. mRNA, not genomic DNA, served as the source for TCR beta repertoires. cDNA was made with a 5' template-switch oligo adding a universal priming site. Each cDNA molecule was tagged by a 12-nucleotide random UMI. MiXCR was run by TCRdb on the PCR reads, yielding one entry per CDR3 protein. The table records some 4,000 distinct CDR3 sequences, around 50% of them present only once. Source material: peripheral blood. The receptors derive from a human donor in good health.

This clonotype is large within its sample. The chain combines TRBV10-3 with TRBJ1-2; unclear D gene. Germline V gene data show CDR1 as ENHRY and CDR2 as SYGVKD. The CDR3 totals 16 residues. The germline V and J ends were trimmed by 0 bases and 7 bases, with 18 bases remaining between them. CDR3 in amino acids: CAISESAQRVMVGYTF. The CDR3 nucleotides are TGTGCCATCAGTGAGTCAGCCCAGCGGGTCATGGTTGGCTACACCTTC.

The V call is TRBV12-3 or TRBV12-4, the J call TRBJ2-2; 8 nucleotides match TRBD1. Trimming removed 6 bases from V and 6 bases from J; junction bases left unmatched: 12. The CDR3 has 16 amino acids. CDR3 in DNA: TGTGCCAGCAGCCCCGGCGACAGGGGAGGTGCCGGGGAGCTGTTTTTT. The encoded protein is CASSPGDRGGAGELFF.

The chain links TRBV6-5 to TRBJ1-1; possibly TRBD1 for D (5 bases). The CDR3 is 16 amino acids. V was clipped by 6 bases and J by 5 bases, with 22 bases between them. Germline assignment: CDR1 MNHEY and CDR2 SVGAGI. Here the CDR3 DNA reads TGTGCCAGCAGGCAAGGGACGGTTCTTGAATGGACTGAAGCTTTCTTT. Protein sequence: CASRQGTVLEWTEAFF.

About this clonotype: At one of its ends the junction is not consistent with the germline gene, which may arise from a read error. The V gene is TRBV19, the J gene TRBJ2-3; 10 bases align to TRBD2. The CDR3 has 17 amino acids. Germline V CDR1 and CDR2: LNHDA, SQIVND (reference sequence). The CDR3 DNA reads TGTGCCAGTAGTATCGGACTAGCGGCAACTAGCACAGATACGCATTATTTT. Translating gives CASSIGLAATSTDTHYF.

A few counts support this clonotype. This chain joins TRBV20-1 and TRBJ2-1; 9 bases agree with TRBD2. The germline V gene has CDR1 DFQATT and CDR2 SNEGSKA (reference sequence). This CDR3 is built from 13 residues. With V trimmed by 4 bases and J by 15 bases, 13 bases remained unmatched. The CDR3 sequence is CSAMGPSGEVLFF. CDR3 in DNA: TGCAGTGCTATGGGGCCTAGCGGGGAAGTTCTGTTCTTC.

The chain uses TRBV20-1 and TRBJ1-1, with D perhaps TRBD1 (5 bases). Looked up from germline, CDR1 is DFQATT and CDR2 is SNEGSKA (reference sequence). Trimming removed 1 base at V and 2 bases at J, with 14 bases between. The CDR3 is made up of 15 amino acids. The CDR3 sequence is CSARVPEWTNTEAFF. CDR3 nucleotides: TGCAGTGCTAGAGTTCCGGAGTGGACAAACACTGAAGCTTTCTTT.

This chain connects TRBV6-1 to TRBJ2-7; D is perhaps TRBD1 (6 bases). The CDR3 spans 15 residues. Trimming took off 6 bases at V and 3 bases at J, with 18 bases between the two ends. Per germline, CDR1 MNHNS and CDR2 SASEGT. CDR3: CASRIMLTGFYEQYF. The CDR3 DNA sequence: TGTGCCAGCAGGATTATGTTGACAGGATTCTACGAGCAGTACTTC.

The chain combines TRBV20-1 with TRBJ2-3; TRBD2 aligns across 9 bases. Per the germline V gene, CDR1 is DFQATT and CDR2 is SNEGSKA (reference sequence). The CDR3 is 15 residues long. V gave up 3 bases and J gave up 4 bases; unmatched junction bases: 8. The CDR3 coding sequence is TGCAGTGCTAGTGGGGCGGGGGGGCCGGCAGATACGCAGTATTTT. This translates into CSASGAGGPADTQYF.

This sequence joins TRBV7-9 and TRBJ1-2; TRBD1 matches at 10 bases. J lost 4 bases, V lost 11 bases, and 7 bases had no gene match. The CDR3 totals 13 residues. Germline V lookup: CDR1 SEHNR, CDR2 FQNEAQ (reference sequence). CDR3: CAFRGQGSYGYTF. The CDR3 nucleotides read TGTGCCTTTCGGGGACAGGGGTCCTATGGCTACACCTTC.

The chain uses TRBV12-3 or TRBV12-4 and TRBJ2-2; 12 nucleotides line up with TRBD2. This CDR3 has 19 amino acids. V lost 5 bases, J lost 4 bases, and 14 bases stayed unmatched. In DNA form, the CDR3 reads TGTGCCAGCAGTCCAGTGGCCCTAGCGGGGGGGCCCAGCACCGGGGAGCTGTTTTTT. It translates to CASSPVALAGGPSTGELFF.

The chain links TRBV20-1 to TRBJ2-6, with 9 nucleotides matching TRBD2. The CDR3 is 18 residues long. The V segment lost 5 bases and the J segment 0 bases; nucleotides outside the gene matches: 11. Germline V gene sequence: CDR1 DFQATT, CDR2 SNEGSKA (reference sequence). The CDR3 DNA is TGCAGTGCTCCCCTCAGGGGCGGGGGGGCCTCTGGGGCCAACGTCCTGACTTTC. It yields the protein CSAPLRGGGASGANVLTF.

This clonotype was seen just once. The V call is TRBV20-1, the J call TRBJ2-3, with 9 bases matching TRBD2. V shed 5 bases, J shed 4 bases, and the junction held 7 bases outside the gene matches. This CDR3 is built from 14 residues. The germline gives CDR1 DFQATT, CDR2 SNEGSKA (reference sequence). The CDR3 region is CSAGGGAFSDTQYF. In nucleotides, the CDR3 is TGCAGTGCTGGCGGGGGGGCATTCTCAGATACGCAGTATTTT.

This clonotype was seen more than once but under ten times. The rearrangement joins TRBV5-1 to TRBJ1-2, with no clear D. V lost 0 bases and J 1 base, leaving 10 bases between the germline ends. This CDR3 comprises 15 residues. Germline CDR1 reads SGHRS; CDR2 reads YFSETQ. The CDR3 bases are TGCGCCAGCAGCTTGGGTACGGTTCTTAACTATGGCTACACCTTC. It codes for CASSLGTVLNYGYTF. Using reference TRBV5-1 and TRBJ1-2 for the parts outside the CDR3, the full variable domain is KAGVTQTPRYLIKTRGQQVTLSCSPISGHRSVSWYQQTPGQGLQFLFEYFSETQRNKGNFPGRFSGRQFSNSRSEMNVSTLELGDSALYLCASSLGTVLNYGYTFGSGTRLTVV.

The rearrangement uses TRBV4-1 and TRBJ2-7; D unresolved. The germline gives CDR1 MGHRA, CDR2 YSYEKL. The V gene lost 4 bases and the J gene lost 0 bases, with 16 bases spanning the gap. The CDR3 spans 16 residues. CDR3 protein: CASSRDVGVGSYEQYF. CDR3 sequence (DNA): TGCGCCAGCAGCCGAGATGTTGGGGTAGGCTCCTACGAGCAGTACTTC.

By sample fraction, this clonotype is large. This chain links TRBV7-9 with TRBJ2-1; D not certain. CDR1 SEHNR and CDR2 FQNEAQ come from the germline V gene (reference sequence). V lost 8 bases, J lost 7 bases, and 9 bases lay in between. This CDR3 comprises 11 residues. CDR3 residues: CASGNSNEQFF. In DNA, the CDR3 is TGTGCCAGCGGCAATTCAAATGAGCAGTTCTTC.

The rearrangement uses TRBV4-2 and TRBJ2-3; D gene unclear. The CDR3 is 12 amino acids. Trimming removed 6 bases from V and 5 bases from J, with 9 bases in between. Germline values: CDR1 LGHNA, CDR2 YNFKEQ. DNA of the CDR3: TGTGCCAGCAGTCTCAGCTTAGATACGCAGTATTTT. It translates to CASSLSLDTQYF.

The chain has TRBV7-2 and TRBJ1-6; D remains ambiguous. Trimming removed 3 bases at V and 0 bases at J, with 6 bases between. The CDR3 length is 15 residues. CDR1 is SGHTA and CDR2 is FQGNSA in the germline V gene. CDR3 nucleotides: TGTGCCAGCAGCTTTAAGGGCTCCTATAATTCACCCCTCCACTTT. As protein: CASSFKGSYNSPLHF.

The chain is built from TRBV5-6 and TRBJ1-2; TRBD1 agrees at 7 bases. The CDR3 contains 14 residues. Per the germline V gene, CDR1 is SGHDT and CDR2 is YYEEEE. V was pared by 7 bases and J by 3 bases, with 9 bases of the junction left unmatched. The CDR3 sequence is CASDLTGDDYGYTF. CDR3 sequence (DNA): TGTGCCAGCGATCTTACAGGGGATGACTATGGCTACACCTTC.

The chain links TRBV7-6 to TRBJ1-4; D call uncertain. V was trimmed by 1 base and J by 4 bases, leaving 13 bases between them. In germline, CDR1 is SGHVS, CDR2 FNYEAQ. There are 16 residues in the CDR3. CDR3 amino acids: CASSLEPLMLNEKLFF. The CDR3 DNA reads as TGTGCCAGCAGCTTAGAGCCCCTGATGCTTAATGAAAAACTGTTTTTT. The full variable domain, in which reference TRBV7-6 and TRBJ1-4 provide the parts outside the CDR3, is GAGVSQSPRYKVTKRGQDVALRCDPISGHVSLYWYRQALGQGPEFLTYFNYEAQQDKSGLPNDRFSAERPEGSISTLTIQRTEQRDSAMYRCASSLEPLMLNEKLFFGSGTQLSVL.

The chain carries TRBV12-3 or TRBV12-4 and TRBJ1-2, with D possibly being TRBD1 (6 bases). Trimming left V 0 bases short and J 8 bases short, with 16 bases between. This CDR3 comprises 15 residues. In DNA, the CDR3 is TGTGCCAGCAGTTTAGCGTCTACAGGGTTTGGAGGCTACACCTTC. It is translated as CASSLASTGFGGYTF.

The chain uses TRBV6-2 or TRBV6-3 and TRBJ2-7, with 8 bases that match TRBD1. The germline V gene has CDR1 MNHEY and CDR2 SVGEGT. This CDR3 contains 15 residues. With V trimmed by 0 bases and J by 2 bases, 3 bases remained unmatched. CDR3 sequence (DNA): TGTGCCAGCAGTTACTCGTTACAGGGGGCCTACGAGCAGTACTTC. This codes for CASSYSLQGAYEQYF.

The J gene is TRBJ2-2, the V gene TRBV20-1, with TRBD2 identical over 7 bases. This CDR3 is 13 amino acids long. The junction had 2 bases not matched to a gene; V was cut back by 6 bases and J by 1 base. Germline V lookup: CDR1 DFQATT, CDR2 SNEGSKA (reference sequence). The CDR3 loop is CSAPGGNTGELFF. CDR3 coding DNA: TGCAGTGCCCCGGGGGGGAACACCGGGGAGCTGTTTTTT.

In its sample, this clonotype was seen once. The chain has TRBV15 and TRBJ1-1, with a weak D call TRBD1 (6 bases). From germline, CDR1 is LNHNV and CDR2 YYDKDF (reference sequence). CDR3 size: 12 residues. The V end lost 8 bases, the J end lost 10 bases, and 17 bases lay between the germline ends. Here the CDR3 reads CATAGGGEVAFF. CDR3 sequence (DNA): TGTGCCACCGCGGGGGGGGGCGAAGTAGCTTTCTTT.

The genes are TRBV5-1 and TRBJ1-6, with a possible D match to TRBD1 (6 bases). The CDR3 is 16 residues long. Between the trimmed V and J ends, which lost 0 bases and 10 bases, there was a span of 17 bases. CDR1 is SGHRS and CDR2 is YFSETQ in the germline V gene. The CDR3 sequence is CASSLVGGRAVSPLHF. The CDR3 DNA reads TGCGCCAGCAGCTTGGTAGGGGGGCGCGCGGTGTCACCCCTCCACTTT.

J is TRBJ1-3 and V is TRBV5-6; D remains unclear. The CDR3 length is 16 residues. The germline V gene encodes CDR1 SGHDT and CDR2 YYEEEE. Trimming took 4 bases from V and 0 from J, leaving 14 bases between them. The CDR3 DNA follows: TGTGCCAGCAGCCCACGCGTTACCCACTCTGGAAACACCATATATTTT. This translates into CASSPRVTHSGNTIYF.

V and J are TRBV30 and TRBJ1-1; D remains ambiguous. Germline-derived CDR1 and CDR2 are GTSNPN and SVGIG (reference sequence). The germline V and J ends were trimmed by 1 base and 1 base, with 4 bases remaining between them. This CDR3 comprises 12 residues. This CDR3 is CAWSGGNTEAFF. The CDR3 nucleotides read TGTGCCTGGAGTGGAGGGAACACTGAAGCTTTCTTT.

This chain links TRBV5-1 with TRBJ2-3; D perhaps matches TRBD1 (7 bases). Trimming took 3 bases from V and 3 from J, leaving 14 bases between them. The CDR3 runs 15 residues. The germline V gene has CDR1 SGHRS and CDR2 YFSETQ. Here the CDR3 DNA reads TGCGCCAGCAGCTGGGGGGACAGCTATACAGATACGCAGTATTTT. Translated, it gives CASSWGDSYTDTQYF.